The entry below gives a single T cell receptor beta chain sequence along with its context. This specimen belongs to a study of T cell responses to AZD1222 COVID-19 vaccine. Data came from immunoSEQ multiplex PCR; TCRdb stores just in-frame clones and leaves some out. The data hold 90,000 or so clones, with about 86% observed a single time. Germline assignment: CDR1 SNHLY and CDR2 FYNNEI. The length of the CDR3 is 13 residues. V was cut by 7 bases and J by 2 bases, with 12 bases left in between. The material was peripheral blood, obtained on day 0 of AZD1222 vaccination. The chain carries TRBV2 and TRBJ2-7; D ambiguous. This receptor was taken from an adult in good health. CDR3 DNA: TGTGCCAGCAAGGCCGAACTTGCCTACGAGCAGTACTTC. Its protein product is CASKAELAYEQYF.